The T cell receptor beta chain under discussion was sequenced for a study of control samples from healthy donors and cancer patients. Here immunoSEQ multiplex PCR was the method, and the copy in TCRdb shows in-frame clones only, minus some. Of 100,000 to 150,000 clones in the sample, 80% to 95% were seen once. The CDR3 has 16 amino acids. Germline assignment: CDR1 SGHVS and CDR2 FQNEAQ. The ends were cut back, 5 bases at V and 1 base at J, with 17 bases in the middle. The sequence was obtained from a woman in her late teens or twenties in good health. The sequencing input was blood. The chain joins TRBV7-8 to TRBJ1-1; D not certain. Here the CDR3 reads CASSPVPAGPNTEAFF. For the CDR3, the DNA is TGTGCCAGCAGCCCAGTACCTGCCGGGCCGAACACTGAAGCTTTCTTT.